Below are 27 T cell receptor beta chains sequenced from a single sample in a study of shared T cell receptors in the human thymus. TCRdb's table, derived via immunoSEQ multiplex PCR, lists solely in-frame clones and lacks some. Of about 660,000 clones detected, around 89% appear once; the ten largest clones hold roughly 0.0097%. These data also featured in a second study, about human thymus T cells.

The material sequenced was thymocytes. These receptors originate from a boy younger than two with a congenital heart defect.

V is TRBV6-6 and J is TRBJ2-4; a possible D gene is TRBD2 (6 bases). V lost 7 bases to trimming and J lost 5 bases, with 18 bases between them. Germline values: CDR1 MNHNY, CDR2 SVGAGI (reference sequence). The length of the CDR3 is 15 residues. The DNA for the CDR3 is TGTGCCAGCACCCAATCCCGGGACTCCCAAAACATTCAGTACTTC. This codes for CASTQSRDSQNIQYF.

The chain recombines TRBV29-1 with TRBJ2-3; TRBD1 agrees at 8 bases. In germline, CDR1 is SQVTM, CDR2 ANQGSEA. There are 13 residues in the CDR3. The CDR3 spells CRIDRGSTDTQYF. The CDR3 DNA is TGCAGAATTGACAGGGGAAGTACAGATACGCAGTATTTT.

The chain uses TRBV27 and TRBJ2-7, with D uncertain. This CDR3 is 11 amino acids long. Trimming stripped 7 bases from V and 6 bases from J, with 10 bases between. Germline V gives CDR1 MNHEY, CDR2 SMNVEV (reference sequence). CDR3 in DNA: TGTGCCAGCACCTCGCGGCCCGAGCAGTACTTC. Its protein is CASTSRPEQYF.

V gene TRBV7-8 combines with J gene TRBJ2-3; 8 bases agree with TRBD2. CDR3 length: 22 amino acids. J lost 6 bases, V lost 0 bases, and 26 bases had no gene match. Germline CDR1 SGHVS, CDR2 FQNEAQ. CDR3: CASSLAPEQGATSGRGSDTQYF. The CDR3 region has the DNA TGTGCCAGCAGCTTAGCGCCGGAACAGGGAGCTACTAGCGGCCGCGGGTCGGATACGCAGTATTTT. Using reference TRBV7-8 and TRBJ2-3 for the parts outside the CDR3, the full variable domain is GAGVSQSPRYKVAKRGQDVALRCDPISGHVSLFWYQQALGQGPEFLTYFQNEAQLDKSGLPSDRFFAERPEGSVSTLKIQRTQQEDSAVYLCASSLAPEQGATSGRGSDTQYFGPGTRLTVL.

The V and J genes are TRBV6-1 and TRBJ1-1, with D possibly being TRBD1 (5 bases). CDR1 and CDR2 from the germline V gene are MNHNS and SASEGT. V was shortened by 4 bases and J by 11 bases, with 14 bases between the two germline ends. The CDR3 loop spans 12 amino acids. CDR3 amino acids: CASSGEGRDAFF. CDR3 nucleotides: TGTGCCAGCAGTGGGGAAGGGAGGGACGCTTTCTTT.

V gene TRBV19 combines with J gene TRBJ1-1, with 9 bases identical to TRBD1. V lost 3 bases, J lost 3 bases, and 5 bases stayed unmatched. In germline, CDR1 is LNHDA, CDR2 SQIVND (reference sequence). The length of the CDR3 is 15 residues. In nucleotides, the CDR3 is TGTGCCAGTAGTATTCGGACAGGGGAGTACACTGAAGCTTTCTTT. Translating gives CASSIRTGEYTEAFF. The entire variable domain, with the rest obtained from reference TRBV19 and TRBJ1-1, is as follows: DGGITQSPKYLFRKEGQNVTLSCEQNLNHDAMYWYRQDPGQGLRLIYYSQIVNDFQKGDIAEGYSVSREKKESFPLTVTSAQKNPTAFYLCASSIRTGEYTEAFFGQGTRLTVV.

DNA of the CDR3: TGTGCCAGCAGCGTAGGGAGGGGGGGTATGAACATTCAGTACTTC. This sequence encodes CASSVGRGGMNIQYF. This chain joins TRBV9 and TRBJ2-4; D might be TRBD2 (7 bases). There are 15 residues in the CDR3. V was pared by 0 bases and J by 7 bases, with 14 bases between. Germline V gene sequence: CDR1 SGDLS, CDR2 YYNGEE.

The genes are TRBV27 and TRBJ1-2; the match to TRBD1 covers 9 bases. V lost 5 bases to trimming and J lost 6 bases; unmatched junction nucleotides: 7. Per the germline V gene, CDR1 is MNHEY and CDR2 is SMNVEV (reference sequence). This CDR3 region has 14 residues. Here the CDR3 reads CASSPLDRGDGYTF. The CDR3 nucleotides are TGTGCCAGCAGTCCCTTGGACAGGGGAGATGGCTACACCTTC.

The table lists this clone with a count of one. V gene TRBV4-1 combines with J gene TRBJ2-3; D unclear. Germline CDR1 and CDR2: MGHRA and YSYEKL. The CDR3 is made up of 16 amino acids. Trimming took 2 bases from V and 4 from J, leaving 16 bases between them. The CDR3 spells CASSQPRAPKPDTQYF. CDR3 sequence (DNA): TGCGCCAGCAGCCAACCGCGAGCCCCGAAGCCAGATACGCAGTATTTT.

This clone has just a few counts. The CDR3 sequence: CASSLNQGYEQYF. CDR3 coding DNA: TGTGCCAGCAGTTTGAATCAGGGGTACGAGCAGTACTTC. J is TRBJ2-7 and V is TRBV28, with D possibly matching TRBD1 (6 bases). The CDR3 is made up of 13 amino acids. The germline V gene has CDR1 MDHEN and CDR2 SYDVKM. Trimming left V 3 bases short and J 4 bases short, with 10 bases between.

V gene TRBV2 combines with J gene TRBJ2-5; possible D gene TRBD1, 6 bases. The ends were cut back, 7 bases at V and 4 bases at J, with 22 bases in the middle. The CDR3 spans 16 residues. Germline CDR1 reads SNHLY; CDR2 reads FYNNEI. This CDR3 reads CASIIRRDKTGETQYF. Here the CDR3 DNA reads TGTGCCAGCATCATACGCCGGGACAAAACTGGAGAGACCCAGTACTTC.

A note on this clone: The junction does not match germline at one end; this may be a read error. The chain uses TRBV19 and TRBJ1-2; maybe TRBD1 (6 bases). Germline V CDR1 and CDR2: LNHDA, SQIVND (reference sequence). The CDR3 spans 18 residues. DNA of the CDR3: TGTGCCAGTAGCTTGCCGGGACACCGGACTTTAGCTAACTATGGCTTCACCTTC. Residues: CASSLPGHRTLANYGFTF.

This chain links TRBV4-1 with TRBJ1-4; 7 nucleotides line up with TRBD1. Germline CDR1 reads MGHRA; CDR2 reads YSYEKL. The trim removed 1 base at V and 7 bases at J, leaving 9 bases unmatched. The CDR3 loop spans 16 amino acids. CDR3 residues: CASSQGPRQGREKLFF. In DNA form, the CDR3 reads TGCGCCAGCAGCCAAGGACCACGACAGGGTCGTGAAAAACTGTTTTTT.

This clone was counted a single time. The chain is built from TRBV5-4 and TRBJ2-7, with 8 bases lining up with TRBD2. The CDR3 is 15 residues long. CDR1 SGHNT and CDR2 YYREEE come from the germline V gene (reference sequence). Unmatched junction bases numbered 7, after V lost 3 bases and J lost 2 bases. CDR3 region: CASSYGSGGTYEQYF. The DNA of the CDR3 is TGTGCCAGCAGCTACGGAAGCGGGGGAACCTACGAGCAGTACTTC.

This clone occurred a few times. The chain employs TRBV28 and TRBJ2-1, with D perhaps matching TRBD1 (6 bases). With 7 bases removed from V and 6 bases from J, the gap between germline ends came to 22 bases. From germline, CDR1 is MDHEN and CDR2 SYDVKM. This CDR3 comprises 16 residues. CDR3 protein: CASTHSGTPTSNEQFF. The CDR3 region has the DNA TGTGCCAGCACCCATTCCGGGACACCTACTAGCAATGAGCAGTTCTTC.

This chain connects TRBV14 to TRBJ2-1, with D maybe TRBD2 (6 bases). This CDR3 spans 16 amino acids. The V gene's germline CDR1 is SGHDN and CDR2 FVKESK. The V gene lost 0 bases and the J gene lost 6 bases, with 15 bases spanning the gap. The CDR3 nucleotides are TGTGCCAGCAGCCAAGATCCGTTGACTAGTGCCAATGAGCAGTTCTTC. It specifies CASSQDPLTSANEQFF.

This chain uses TRBV5-5 with TRBJ2-5; maybe TRBD1 (6 bases). V lost 0 bases, J lost 5 bases, and 14 bases lay in between. The CDR3 sequence is 15 residues long. The germline V gene encodes CDR1 SGHKS and CDR2 YYEKEE (reference sequence). The CDR3 DNA is TGTGCCAGCAGCTTGGCTGGCAGGGGTTGGGAGACCCAGTACTTC. This gives the protein CASSLAGRGWETQYF.

The chain combines TRBV27 with TRBJ2-7; D may be TRBD1 (6 bases). Germline lookup yields CDR1 MNHEY and CDR2 SMNVEV (reference sequence). The CDR3 is 12 residues long. The germline V and J ends were trimmed by 6 bases and 6 bases, with 12 bases remaining between them. The CDR3 DNA is TGTGCCAGCAGACAGGGACCCTTCGAGCAGTACTTC. This translates into CASRQGPFEQYF.

The chain joins TRBV12-2 to TRBJ2-2; TRBD2, as called in the table, went unchecked against the DNA. TRBV12-2 is a listed pseudogene. This CDR3 region has 17 residues. CDR3 loop: CASRFREGGPNTGELFF. In nucleotides, the CDR3 is TGTGCAAGTCGCTTCCGGGAGGGAGGGCCGAACACCGGGGAGCTGTTTTTT.

The chain employs TRBV5-1 and TRBJ1-3; D uncertain. CDR3 size: 18 residues. Trimming pared 1 base from V and 0 bases from J, leaving 17 bases between. Germline-derived CDR1 and CDR2 are SGHRS and YFSETQ. This chain's CDR3 is CASSLLQLPPPSGNTIYF. CDR3 nucleotide sequence: TGCGCCAGCAGCTTGCTACAGCTTCCCCCACCCTCTGGAAACACCATATATTTT.

The V call is TRBV6-1, the J call TRBJ1-5, with D possibly matching TRBD1 (6 bases). Germline V gives CDR1 MNHNS, CDR2 SASEGT. The ends were cut back, 2 bases at V and 5 bases at J, with 25 bases in the middle. The length of the CDR3 is 19 residues. DNA of the CDR3: TGTGCCAGCAGTGAACCCGCAGCCCCAGCAGGGGCGACGGATCAGCCCCAGCATTTT. It is translated as CASSEPAAPAGATDQPQHF.

V and J are TRBV28 and TRBJ2-7; TRBD1 matches at 7 bases. The trim removed 1 base at V and 3 bases at J, leaving 9 bases unmatched. The germline CDR1 and CDR2 sequences are MDHEN and SYDVKM. The CDR3 is made up of 16 amino acids. The CDR3 loop is CASSLSSTGKFYEQYF. The CDR3 nucleotides read TGTGCCAGCAGTTTATCATCGACAGGGAAATTCTACGAGCAGTACTTC.

The chain employs TRBV27 and TRBJ1-5; tentatively, D is TRBD1 (5 bases). In germline, CDR1 is MNHEY, CDR2 SMNVEV (reference sequence). The CDR3 has 15 amino acids. Between the trimmed V and J ends, which lost 2 bases and 5 bases, there was a span of 13 bases. In DNA form, the CDR3 reads TGTGCCAGCAGTTTAGGGGCAGGGTCAGATCAGCCCCAGCATTTT. The encoded protein is CASSLGAGSDQPQHF.

The V call is TRBV4-3, the J call TRBJ2-7, with D uncertain. CDR1 LGHNA and CDR2 YSLEER come from the germline V gene. Trimming left V 1 base short and J 5 bases short, with 12 bases between. The CDR3 runs 14 residues. For the CDR3, the DNA is TGCGCCAGCAGCCAAGTGCTAGACCCCCACGAGCAGTACTTC. Translation: CASSQVLDPHEQYF.

This rearrangement joins TRBV28 to TRBJ2-3; tentative D call: TRBD2 (7 bases). Between the trimmed V and J ends, which lost 7 bases and 2 bases, there was a span of 22 bases. The CDR3 covers 17 residues. Germline CDR1 and CDR2: MDHEN and SYDVKM. The CDR3 nucleotides read TGTGCCAGCACCGCTAAGGGGGGGGAGACCTCCACAGATACGCAGTATTTT. Protein: CASTAKGGETSTDTQYF. Supplemented by reference TRBV28 and TRBJ2-3, the full variable domain reads DVKVTQSSRYLVKRTGEKVFLECVQDMDHENMFWYRQDPGLGLRLIYFSYDVKMKEKGDIPEGYSVSREKKERFSLILESASTNQTSMYLCASTAKGGETSTDTQYFGPGTRLTVL.

The CDR3 loop is CASSSSQIRTSGDGAETQYF. The CDR3 DNA sequence: TGTGCCAGCAGCTCCTCACAAATCCGGACTAGCGGAGATGGGGCAGAGACCCAGTACTTC. The V gene is TRBV14, the J gene TRBJ2-5, with TRBD2 identical over 10 bases. The CDR3 runs to 20 residues. With V trimmed by 5 bases and J by 4 bases, 22 bases remained unmatched. Germline-derived CDR1 and CDR2 are SGHDN and FVKESK.

The V gene is TRBV2, the J gene TRBJ2-1; D might be TRBD2 (6 bases). Germline V lookup: CDR1 SNHLY, CDR2 FYNNEI. This CDR3 comprises 12 residues. V dropped 6 bases and J dropped 7 bases, with 10 bases sitting between them. The DNA of the CDR3 is TGTGCCAGCAGGGGACTGGGAAATGAGCAGTTCTTC. It is translated as CASRGLGNEQFF. Based on the CDR3 plus reference TRBV2 and TRBJ2-1, the full variable domain is EPEVTQTPSHQVTQMGQEVILRCVPISNHLYFYWYRQILGQKVEFLVSFYNNEISEKSEIFDDQFSVERPDGSNFTLKIRSTKLEDSAMYFCASRGLGNEQFFGPGTRLTVL.